This T cell receptor beta chain emerged from a study of T cells in Graves' hyperthyroidism and ophthalmopathy (dated by TCRdb to the late 2010s). Turning to the overall study: Peripheral blood was collected at initial diagnosis, before any treatment. TCR V-J signatures able to tell the groups apart were searched for in a discovery cohort of 100 or so patients, of whom fewer than 45 had Graves' ophthalmopathy and about 55 had stable Graves' hyperthyroidism. An independent validation cohort of 18 to 20 hyperthyroidism patients and more than 15 patients who later progressed to ophthalmopathy tested prospective prediction of ophthalmopathy. The 75 to 100 discovery patients were randomly split 7:3 into training and test sets. Thyroid tissue and blood T-cell repertoires from roughly 6 Graves' hyperthyroidism patients were also compared in the study. After sampling, hyperthyroidism patients received methimazole starting at 30 mg daily, and ophthalmopathy patients received high-dose intravenous methylprednisolone. The paper reports TCR Vbeta CDR3 sequencing of 130 to 150 peripheral blood samples: under 45 ophthalmopathy, roughly 74 hyperthyroidism and approximately 17 progressor patients. The paper's findings and limits, for the study overall: In cross-validation, a model built on a 13 V-J signature told ophthalmopathy apart from stable hyperthyroidism with approximately 90% sensitivity and roughly 81% specificity, and in testing the same model reached 80%/75%. Most expanded thyroid clonotypes (frequency above 0.001) were also found in blood, which suggests that blood repertoires may mirror thyroid immune responses. In validation, the model predicted progression to ophthalmopathy a median of roughly 6.1 months before onset, with 65% to 71% sensitivity and almost 75% specificity. No statistical method was used to fix the sample size in advance, and group allocation was not hidden from the investigators.

Ten or more counts support this clonotype. It lacks a known antigen. No much larger clonotype is one base removed from it; base qualities were not supplied. Stable Graves' hyperthyroidism was defined as the absence of progression to ophthalmopathy over 18 months of follow-up. Hyperthyroidism patients were newly diagnosed, had a disease duration of under 2 months, and were aged 18 to 65 years. Any patient with an uncontrolled infection, another autoimmune disease, pregnancy or lactation was excluded. Diagnoses relied on clinical symptoms, serum thyroxine and TRAb, thyroid ultrasound and orbital computed tomography. PBMCs were separated from approximately 9.9 ml of fresh peripheral blood using Ficoll-Paque density gradient centrifugation. Total RNA was extracted using Trizol reagent, and RNA quality was assessed on an Agilent 2100 Bioanalyzer. The TCR beta CDR3 regions were amplified from RNA transcripts. The first round of RT-PCR for the TCR CDR3 was performed with the HTBI primer set and the Qiagen OneStep RT-PCR kit. Libraries were constructed in a second round of multiplex PCR, after which size selection and purification were carried out. Paired-end sequencing of the libraries was performed with 100 bp reads on an Illumina HiSeq2000. As for the authors' bioinformatics: Raw data were processed with SOAPnuke, discarding reads with adapters, uncalled bases, mean Phred below 15, or no exact constant-primer or identifier match. COPE v1.2.5 was used to merge high-quality paired reads, and clonotypes were defined as unique nucleotide sequences. Clonotypes were aligned to IMGT TRBV, TRBD and TRBJ reference segments using MiTCR v1.1. The analysis was restricted to V-J combinations with a frequency above 0.0001, which together covered about 99% of the repertoires. The TCS score was defined as the ratio of F50 (clonal expansion) to E x V (chaos), calculated using BLOSUM62-based TCRdist between CDR3 peptides within each V-J. Welch's t-statistics and random forest reduced some 510 V-J features to about 13, which were used in a naive Bayes classifier (R e1071). TCRdb trimmed public reads at Q25 via fastp, called clones via MiXCR and kept in-frame beta chains. Each CDR3 protein gets just one entry, which takes the most common genes and DNA from the rows behind it. Clone size and V and J calls follow TCRdb, not the original study. This sample gives approximately 410,000 distinct CDR3 sequences in total; roughly an eighth of them show up just once. In total, the top ten clones hold less than 6.5% of the sample.

The specimen was blood. The TCR sequence derives from a woman in her late teens or twenties with Graves' hyperthyroidism.

CDR3 reads: CASGLGRNMNTEAFF. The DNA sequence is as follows: TGTGCTAGTGGTTTGGGCAGGAACATGAACACTGAAGCTTTCTTT. The V and J segments used are TRBV12-5 and TRBJ1-1; the D gene cannot be named for sure. From a lookup of the germline V gene, CDR1 and CDR2 are LGHNT and FRNRAP. The junction shows trimming of 1 base on V and 0 bases on J, plus 9 bases between the germline ends. From its cysteine to its phenylalanine, the CDR3 spans 15 amino acids. The entry retains the CDR3 DNA only, 45 bases that are in frame from base 1. Outside the CDR3, residues come from the reference TRBV12-5 and TRBJ1-1 proteins, so the full variable domain is: DARVTQTPRHKVTEMGQEVTMRCQPILGHNTVFWYRQTMMQGLELLAYFRNRAPLDDSGMPKDRFSAEMPDATLATLKIQPSEPRDSAVYFCASGLGRNMNTEAFFGQGTRLTVV.